The 21 T cell receptor beta chains presented below share a single source sample, sequenced in a study of cytomegalovirus exposure and HLA in healthy donors. The method was immunoSEQ multiplex PCR; TCRdb's version includes in-frame clones alone and lacks a portion of them. The repertoire includes fewer than 200,000 clones, 85% to 90% of them detected once, and about 6% sits in the top ten. The sample consisted of PBMCs. Receptors originate from a woman aged 30 to 39 in good health and CMV-seronegative.

The chain recombines TRBV6-4 with TRBJ1-1; 7 bases match TRBD1. V trimming: 6 bases; J trimming: 5 bases; junction bases outside the gene matches: 6. The germline V gene has CDR1 MRHNA and CDR2 SNTAGT. The CDR3 runs to 13 residues. The CDR3 DNA is TGTGCCAGCAGAGACAGGGACACAACTGAAGCTTTCTTT. It is translated as CASRDRDTTEAFF.

This chain joins TRBV9 and TRBJ1-2; 7 bases fit TRBD1. Germline CDR1 is SGDLS and CDR2 is YYNGEE. V was clipped by 5 bases and J by 4 bases; unmatched bases: 8. The CDR3 contains 14 residues. CDR3 residues: CASSPVTGIYGYTF. CDR3 nucleotide sequence: TGTGCCAGCAGTCCCGTGACAGGGATCTATGGCTACACCTTC.

This clone was picked up a small number of times. The chain has TRBV27 and TRBJ1-1; D ambiguous. V lost 5 bases to trimming and J lost 5 bases, with 6 bases between them. The V gene's germline CDR1 is MNHEY and CDR2 SMNVEV (reference sequence). CDR3 length: 11 amino acids. The CDR3: CASSQGTEAFF. Written as DNA, the CDR3 is TGTGCCAGCAGTCAAGGGACTGAAGCTTTCTTT.

The chain couples TRBV9 to TRBJ2-7; 8 bases fit TRBD1. V was pared by 4 bases and J by 1 base, with 1 base of the junction left unmatched. Germline CDR1 and CDR2: SGDLS and YYNGEE. The CDR3 loop spans 13 amino acids. The CDR3 protein is CASSRTGSYEQYF. The CDR3 bases are TGTGCCAGCAGCAGGACAGGGTCCTACGAGCAGTACTTC.

This chain links TRBV20-1 with TRBJ2-7; D is ambiguous. V gave up 1 base and J gave up 3 bases, with 4 bases separating them. This CDR3 is built from 11 residues. Germline loops: CDR1 DFQATT, CDR2 SNEGSKA (reference sequence). The CDR3 here is CSARGDYEQYF. The CDR3 DNA reads as TGCAGTGCTAGAGGGGACTACGAGCAGTACTTC.

This sequence joins TRBV6-1 and TRBJ2-3, with D tentatively TRBD1 or TRBD2 (5 bases each). Germline V gives CDR1 MNHNS, CDR2 SASEGT. The CDR3 sequence is 19 residues long. The V end was cut by 2 bases, the J end by 0 bases, with 21 bases between. This CDR3 is CASSEIRDGFATSTDTQYF. CDR3 bases: TGTGCCAGCAGTGAAATACGGGACGGTTTCGCCACTAGCACAGATACGCAGTATTTT.

The chain couples TRBV15 to TRBJ2-1, with 8 bases aligning to TRBD1. This CDR3 has 13 amino acids. V lost 5 bases to trimming and J lost 6 bases; unmatched junction nucleotides: 3. Germline loops: CDR1 LNHNV, CDR2 YYDKDF (reference sequence). This CDR3 reads CATSGQGTNEQFF. CDR3 in DNA: TGTGCCACCAGCGGACAGGGAACCAATGAGCAGTTCTTC.

The V call is TRBV7-4, the J call TRBJ1-5, with 9 positions matching TRBD1. This CDR3 spans 20 amino acids. V was clipped by 1 base and J by 5 bases; unmatched bases: 18. Germline-derived CDR1 and CDR2 are SGHVT and SQSDAQ. The CDR3 nucleotides read TGTGCCAGCAGCTTAGTCCGGGACAGGGTCTATCAGGGCCCCCATCAGCCCCAGCATTTT. The encoded protein is CASSLVRDRVYQGPHQPQHF.

The chain links TRBV6-5 to TRBJ1-1; D may be TRBD1 (6 bases). Trimming removed 0 bases from V and 2 bases from J, with 13 bases in between. The germline gives CDR1 MNHEY, CDR2 SVGAGI. This CDR3 contains 16 residues. The CDR3 here is CASSYSWGRFNTEAFF. The CDR3 DNA is TGTGCCAGCAGTTACTCCTGGGGGCGCTTCAACACTGAAGCTTTCTTT.

This chain uses TRBV4-1 with TRBJ1-6; no reliable D call. Germline CDR1 MGHRA, CDR2 YSYEKL. The CDR3 spans 15 residues. With 0 bases removed from V and 1 base from J, the gap between germline ends came to 4 bases. For the CDR3, the DNA is TGCGCCAGCAGCCAAGATGGGTCCTATAATTCACCCCTCCACTTT. Its protein is CASSQDGSYNSPLHF.

This clone came up a few times. The genes are TRBV5-1 and TRBJ2-1; D may be TRBD1 (7 bases). Per germline, CDR1 SGHRS and CDR2 YFSETQ. The CDR3 length is 16 residues. Between the trimmed V and J ends, which lost 1 base and 2 bases, there was a span of 13 bases. The CDR3 loop reads CASSLTQGGTYNEQFF. CDR3 sequence (DNA): TGCGCCAGCAGCTTGACTCAGGGGGGTACCTACAATGAGCAGTTCTTC.

This rearrangement joins TRBV6-5 to TRBJ2-7; D remains ambiguous. The CDR3 runs to 13 residues. Germline V CDR1 and CDR2: MNHEY, SVGAGI. Trimming removed 2 bases at V and 1 base at J, with 6 bases between. CDR3 DNA sequence: TGTGCCAGCAGTTACCTAGGATCCTACGAGCAGTACTTC. Protein: CASSYLGSYEQYF.

V is TRBV9 and J is TRBJ2-5; 7 nucleotides agree with TRBD1. Germline V gives CDR1 SGDLS, CDR2 YYNGEE. The CDR3 is 13 residues long. Trimming cost V 3 bases and J 7 bases; bases outside gene matches: 6. CDR3 sequence: CASSARQGGTQYF. CDR3 DNA sequence: TGTGCCAGCAGCGCGAGACAGGGTGGGACCCAGTACTTC.

To note about this clone: Relative to the germline gene, one junction end is altered; a read error may explain this. This chain joins TRBV7-7 and TRBJ2-3; D may be TRBD1 (6 bases). Germline assignment: CDR1 SSHAT and CDR2 FNYEAQ (reference sequence). The CDR3 contains 15 residues. CDR3 in DNA: TGTGCTAGCAGCCCAAACCCAGGGGCGGCAGATACGCAGTATTTT. Amino acids: CASSPNPGAADTQYF.

In its sample, this clone was seen once. The chain couples TRBV10-3 to TRBJ2-7, with 9 nucleotides matching TRBD1. Germline CDR1 reads ENHRY; CDR2 reads SYGVKD. The CDR3 consists of 16 residues. V gave up 4 bases and J gave up 0 bases; unmatched junction bases: 7. In DNA, the CDR3 is TGTGCCATCAGTGGTCAGACAGGGGGAACCTCCTACGAGCAGTACTTC. Protein product: CAISGQTGGTSYEQYF.

This sequence joins TRBV27 and TRBJ1-4, with 11 nucleotides matching TRBD1. The germline V gene has CDR1 MNHEY and CDR2 SMNVEV (reference sequence). V dropped 9 bases and J dropped 9; count of bases not matched to a gene: 9. CDR3 length: 14 residues. The CDR3 protein is CARGHRDRGKKLFF. The CDR3 DNA is TGTGCCAGGGGGCACCGGGACAGGGGGAAAAAACTGTTTTTT.

The genes are TRBV4-2 and TRBJ1-2; 7 bases match TRBD1. Per the germline V gene, CDR1 is LGHNA and CDR2 is YNFKEQ. The CDR3 spans 14 residues. Trimming at V came to 0 bases and at J to 4 bases, leaving 2 bases not matched to a gene. The CDR3 DNA is TGTGCCAGCAGCCAAGACAGGGGGTCCTATGGCTACACCTTC. Its protein product is CASSQDRGSYGYTF.

The chain is built from TRBV7-9 and TRBJ2-3; perhaps TRBD2 as D (6 bases). The CDR3 covers 15 residues. V was pared by 3 bases and J by 4 bases, with 14 bases between. Germline CDR1 SEHNR, CDR2 FQNEAQ (reference sequence). CDR3 in DNA: TGTGCCAGCAGCTTGACTAGGGGCTCTGCAGATACGCAGTATTTT. As protein: CASSLTRGSADTQYF.

The chain employs TRBV23-1 and TRBJ2-3, with 9 bases aligning to TRBD2. TRBV23-1 is an ORF; its function is uncertain. The trim removed 7 bases at V and 1 base at J, leaving 18 bases unmatched. The CDR3 spans 19 residues. For the CDR3, the DNA is TGCGCCAGCAAGCCCGGTTTAGCGGGAGACCCCCCCGGCACAGATACGCAGTATTTT. Translated, it gives CASKPGLAGDPPGTDTQYF.

This chain joins TRBV28 and TRBJ1-5, with D possibly TRBD1 on 6 matching bases. V shed 4 bases and J shed 5 bases, with 12 bases lying between them. Germline CDR1 reads MDHEN; CDR2 reads SYDVKM. The CDR3 extends over 14 amino acids. CDR3 in amino acids: CASSWQQGDQPQHF. For the CDR3, the DNA is TGTGCCAGCAGTTGGCAACAGGGTGATCAGCCCCAGCATTTT. Complete variable domain (other parts from reference TRBV28 and TRBJ1-5): DVKVTQSSRYLVKRTGEKVFLECVQDMDHENMFWYRQDPGLGLRLIYFSYDVKMKEKGDIPEGYSVSREKKERFSLILESASTNQTSMYLCASSWQQGDQPQHFGDGTRLSIL.

The rearrangement links TRBV7-2 to TRBJ1-2, with TRBD1 identical over 8 bases. The CDR3 length is 14 residues. The germline V gene encodes CDR1 SGHTA and CDR2 FQGNSA. The V and J ends lost 1 base and 4 bases, in that order; junction bases with no gene match: 2. CDR3 nucleotide sequence: TGTGCCAGCAGCTTAGAGGGACAGGTCTATGGCTACACCTTC. It is translated as CASSLEGQVYGYTF. The whole variable domain, filled in from reference TRBV7-2 and TRBJ1-2, reads GAGVSQSPSNKVTEKGKDVELRCDPISGHTALYWYRQSLGQGLEFLIYFQGNSAPDKSGLPSDRFSAERTGGSVSTLTIQRTQQEDSAVYLCASSLEGQVYGYTFGSGTRLTVV.